This T cell receptor (beta chain) was recorded in a study of blood T cells in healthy people across ages. Findings of the study overall: Older individuals had lower TCR beta diversity per million T cells (the decline was roughly linear).

Looked up from germline, CDR1 is MNHEY and CDR2 is SVGEGT. This CDR3 region has 13 residues. Deletions cut 7 bases from V and 7 bases from J, with 16 bases between. A note on this clonotype: Its antigen is unknown.

With a J-beta primer mix and a sample-barcoded 5' primer, a second PCR ran about 6 to 11 cycles. TCRdb fed the 5' RACE reads into MiXCR, producing one record per CDR3 protein. The sample lists about 1.8 million distinct CDR3 sequences, less than 50% occurring once. V and J are TRBV6-2 or TRBV6-3 and TRBJ1-1; D not resolved. The sample was blood. The clonotype was recovered from a woman aged 40-49 years in good health. The CDR3 DNA is TGTGCCAGCACTGTACCCCGGACCAGTGAAGCTTTCTTT. This encodes CASTVPRTSEAFF.